This record covers a single T cell receptor (beta chain). Its antigen is currently unknown. This entry is derived from a study of T-cell reconstitution after alpha-beta-depleted transplantation in children. Regarding the study as a whole: Reportedly, only several hundred clones from non-depleted graft cells drove alpha-beta T-cell counts at about two months. By one year post-transplant, T-cell counts and diversity largely arose from T cells that were newly produced.

Preparation of the TCRbeta library used unique molecular identifiers. A single record per CDR3 protein comes from TCRdb applying MiXCR to the PCR reads. The sample has around 80,000 distinct CDR3 sequences, roughly 20% seen once. Sequencing used PBMCs, mostly from graft donor cells, obtained 360 days after TCRalphabeta/CD19-depleted stem cell transplant. The sequence came from a male patient between 2 and 10 years old who had a stem cell transplant for acute lymphoblastic leukemia, so the T cells may come from the graft donor.

The CDR3 region has the DNA TGCGCCAGCAGCCAAGTAGCTCGGACTACTAATACAGATACGCAGTATTTT. Protein: CASSQVARTTNTDTQYF. The chain has TRBV4-1 and TRBJ2-3; D may be TRBD2 (6 bases). The V gene's germline CDR1 is MGHRA and CDR2 YSYEKL. V lost 1 base to trimming and J lost 3 bases, with 17 bases between them. The CDR3 contains 17 residues.